This TCR beta chain was retrieved from a study of T-cell memory formation after mild COVID-19. On this clonotype itself: Its antigen is unknown.

TCRdb processed the 5' RACE reads anew with MiXCR; each CDR3 protein has one entry. The table lists 250,000 to 350,000 distinct CDR3 sequences, roughly 15% of them singletons, with 20% to 25% in the top ten. CDR3 size: 16 residues. Germline values: CDR1 MNHEY, CDR2 SMNVEV (reference sequence). Between the trimmed V and J ends, which lost 2 bases and 1 base, there was a span of 14 bases. Broader study findings: Day 15 to 85 contracting clones showed balanced CD4/CD8; day 15 to 37 expanders favored CD4+. Clones that contracted clustered mainly in CM and EM if CD4+ and in EMRA if CD8+. Some SARS-CoV-2-responding clones were already detected in memory before infection.

The V gene is TRBV27, the J gene TRBJ2-5, with TRBD2 as a possible D gene (6 bases). Sequenced: PBMCs or a T cell subset sorted from them (not recorded which). This clonotype originated in a man in his late teens or twenties who had mild COVID-19 (a few samples of this study predate the infection). Cell type and time point are not known. The CDR3 protein is CASSLGLRGIQETQYF. Written as DNA, the CDR3 is TGTGCCAGCAGTTTAGGGCTGCGGGGTATCCAAGAGACCCAGTACTTC.